A single sample is the source of the 9 T cell receptor beta chains below, sequenced in a study of CD4+ T cells in melanoma. TCRdb's table, derived via immunoSEQ multiplex PCR, lists solely in-frame clones and lacks some. The sample contains 45,000 or so clones, roughly nine tenths of which appear only once. Sequenced input: peripheral blood. The receptors come from a human donor with melanoma.

The chain uses TRBV7-6 and TRBJ1-2; 9 bases map to TRBD1. This CDR3 has 15 residues. Germline V CDR1 and CDR2: SGHVS, FNYEAQ. V was clipped by 5 bases and J by 2 bases; unmatched bases: 6. CDR3 sequence (DNA): TGTGCCAGCAGCGCCTACAGGGGGCGGAACTATGGCTACACCTTC. Residues: CASSAYRGRNYGYTF.

This clone has a handful of counts. J is TRBJ1-6 and V is TRBV6-6; D call uncertain. This CDR3 has 12 residues. Looked up from germline, CDR1 is MNHNY and CDR2 is SVGAGI (reference sequence). Deletions cut 7 bases from V and 4 bases from J, with 5 bases between. CDR3 residues: CASTAYNSPLHF. The CDR3 DNA reads TGTGCCAGCACAGCTTATAATTCACCCCTCCACTTT.

This chain connects TRBV4-1 to TRBJ2-1, with 7 bases lining up with TRBD2. The germline V gene encodes CDR1 MGHRA and CDR2 YSYEKL. The CDR3 is 17 residues long. J was trimmed by 6 bases and V by 1 base; bases with no gene match: 12. DNA of the CDR3: TGCGCCAGCAGCCAAGCCGAGGTGGCGGGGGTTGTCAATGAGCAGTTCTTC. This codes for CASSQAEVAGVVNEQFF.

The V and J genes are TRBV6-5 and TRBJ2-7; 7 nucleotides align to TRBD1. The V gene's germline CDR1 is MNHEY and CDR2 SVGAGI. The CDR3 has 15 amino acids. The ends lost 0 bases at V and 3 bases at J; junction bases unmatched: 5. CDR3 DNA sequence: TGTGCCAGCAGTTACTCGCAACAGGGGCTCTACGAGCAGTACTTC. Translated, it gives CASSYSQQGLYEQYF.

The V and J genes are TRBV6-5 and TRBJ1-5, with no clear D. V was clipped by 4 bases and J by 4 bases, with 8 bases between them. This CDR3 is 13 amino acids long. The germline V gene has CDR1 MNHEY and CDR2 SVGAGI. The CDR3 region is CASSLRTNQPQHF. DNA for the CDR3: TGTGCCAGCAGTTTACGAACTAATCAGCCCCAGCATTTT.

The sample holds a few counts of this clone. CDR3 protein: CAWREQGNTEAFF. The CDR3 region has the DNA TGTGCCTGGAGGGAACAGGGAAACACTGAAGCTTTCTTT. J is TRBJ1-1 and V is TRBV30; perhaps TRBD1 as D (6 bases). V lost 3 bases and J lost 2, with 10 bases in between. CDR3 length: 13 amino acids. Per the germline V gene, CDR1 is GTSNPN and CDR2 is SVGIG (reference sequence).

V gene TRBV29-1 combines with J gene TRBJ1-2; 9 nucleotides align to TRBD1. V gave up 5 bases and J gave up 6 bases; unmatched junction bases: 13. Germline V lookup: CDR1 SQVTM, CDR2 ANQGSEA. There are 15 residues in the CDR3. The CDR3 DNA reads TGCAGCGTTTGGGACAGGGAAAGAGCGTTCGATGGCTACACCTTC. Translating it yields CSVWDRERAFDGYTF. The full variable domain, completed using reference TRBV29-1 and TRBJ1-2, is SAVISQKPSRDICQRGTSLTIQCQVDSQVTMMFWYRQQPGQSLTLIATANQGSEATYESGFVIDKFPISRPNLTFSTLTVSNMSPEDSSIYLCSVWDRERAFDGYTFGSGTRLTVV.

V usage is TRBV6-5 and J usage is TRBJ1-6, with 8 nucleotides matching TRBD1. Germline V gives CDR1 MNHEY, CDR2 SVGAGI. The CDR3 has 14 residues. V was clipped by 3 bases and J by 9 bases; unmatched bases: 4. CDR3 residues: CASSYGQGSSPLHF. The CDR3 DNA follows: TGTGCCAGCAGTTATGGACAGGGTAGTTCACCCCTCCACTTT.

This clone qualifies as medium-sized. This chain connects TRBV6-4 to TRBJ1-2, with D tentatively TRBD1 (6 bases). V gave up 0 bases and J gave up 8 bases, with 16 bases separating them. This CDR3 has 15 residues. The germline CDR1 and CDR2 sequences are MRHNA and SNTAGT. CDR3 amino acids: CASSDSRGPAGGYTF. As DNA, the CDR3 is TGTGCCAGCAGTGACTCCCGGGGGCCTGCGGGGGGCTACACCTTC.